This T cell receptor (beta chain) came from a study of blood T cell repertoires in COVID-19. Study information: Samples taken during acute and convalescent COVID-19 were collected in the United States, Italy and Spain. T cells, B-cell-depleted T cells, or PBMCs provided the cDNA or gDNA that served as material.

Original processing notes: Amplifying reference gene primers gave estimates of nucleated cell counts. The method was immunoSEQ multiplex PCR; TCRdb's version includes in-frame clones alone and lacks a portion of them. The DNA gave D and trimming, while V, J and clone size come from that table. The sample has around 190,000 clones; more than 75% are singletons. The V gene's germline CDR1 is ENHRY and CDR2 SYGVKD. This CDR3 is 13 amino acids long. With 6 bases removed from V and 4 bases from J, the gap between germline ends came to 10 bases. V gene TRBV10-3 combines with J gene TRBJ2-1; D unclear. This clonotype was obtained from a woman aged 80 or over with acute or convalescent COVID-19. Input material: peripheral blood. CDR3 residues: CAIRALEYNEQFF. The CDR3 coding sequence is TGTGCCATCAGAGCTCTAGAGTACAATGAGCAGTTCTTC.